This paragraph reports one T cell receptor beta chain. Antigen unknown. Assay used: immunoSEQ multiplex PCR; TCRdb lists only in-frame clones, some missing. Of about 44,000 clones listed, 88% are singletons. The sample is drawn from a study of OX40 agonist ivuxolimab in advanced cancers. J lost 1 base, V lost 0 bases, and 2 bases had no gene match. The CDR3 is 16 residues long. Germline CDR1 SGHVS, CDR2 FQNEAQ. Study results and caveats: With doses of 0.1 to 3.0 mg/kg, CD4+ and CD8+ blood T cells had undergone clonal expansion by week 6.

V and J are TRBV7-8 and TRBJ2-5; 10 bases fit TRBD2. This sequence originates from an adult with an advanced solid tumor such as melanoma, head and neck, liver or kidney cancer. This sample comprised CD4+ or CD8+ T cells sorted from blood, obtained in a trial of the OX40 agonist ivuxolimab. CDR3 sequence: CASSLASGGPQETQYF. The DNA of the CDR3 is TGTGCCAGCAGCTTAGCTAGCGGGGGGCCCCAAGAGACCCAGTACTTC.